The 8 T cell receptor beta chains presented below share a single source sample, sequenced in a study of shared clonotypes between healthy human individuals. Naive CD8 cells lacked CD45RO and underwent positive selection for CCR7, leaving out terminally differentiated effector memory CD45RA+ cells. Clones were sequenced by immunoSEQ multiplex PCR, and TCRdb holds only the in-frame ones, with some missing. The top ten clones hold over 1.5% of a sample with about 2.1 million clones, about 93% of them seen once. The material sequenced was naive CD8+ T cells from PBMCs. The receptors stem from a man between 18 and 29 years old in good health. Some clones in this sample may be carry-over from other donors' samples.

The CDR3 protein is CASLPWAGGAGGYTF. CDR3 coding DNA: TGTGCCAGTCTTCCGTGGGCAGGGGGCGCGGGAGGCTACACCTTC. J is TRBJ1-2 and V is TRBV27; 8 bases match TRBD1. The CDR3 has 15 residues. V lost 9 bases, J lost 8 bases, and 17 bases stayed unmatched. CDR1 is MNHEY, CDR2 SMNVEV, per germline (reference sequence).

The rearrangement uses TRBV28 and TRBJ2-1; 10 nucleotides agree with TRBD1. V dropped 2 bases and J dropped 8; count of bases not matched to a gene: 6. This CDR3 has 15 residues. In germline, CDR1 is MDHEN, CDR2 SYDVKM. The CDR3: CASSLTRDRGDEQFF. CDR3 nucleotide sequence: TGTGCCAGCAGTTTAACCCGGGACAGGGGCGATGAGCAGTTCTTC.

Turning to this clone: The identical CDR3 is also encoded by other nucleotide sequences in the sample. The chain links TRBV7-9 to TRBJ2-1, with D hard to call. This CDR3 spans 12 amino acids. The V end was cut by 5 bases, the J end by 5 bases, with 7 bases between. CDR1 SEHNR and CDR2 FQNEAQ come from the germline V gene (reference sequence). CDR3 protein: CASSLPDNEQFF. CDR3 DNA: TGTGCCAGCAGCCTTCCCGACAATGAGCAGTTCTTC.

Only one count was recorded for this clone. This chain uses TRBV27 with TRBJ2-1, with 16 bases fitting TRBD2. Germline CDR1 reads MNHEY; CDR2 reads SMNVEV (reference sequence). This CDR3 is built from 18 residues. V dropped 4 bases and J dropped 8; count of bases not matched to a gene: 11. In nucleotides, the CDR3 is TGTGCCAGCAGTTCGATGGGACTAGCGGGAGGGCCTTGGGATGAGCAGTTCTTC. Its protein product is CASSSMGLAGGPWDEQFF.

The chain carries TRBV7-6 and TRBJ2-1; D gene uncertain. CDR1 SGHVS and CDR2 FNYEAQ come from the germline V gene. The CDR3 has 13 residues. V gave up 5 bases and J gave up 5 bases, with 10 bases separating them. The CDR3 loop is CASSPDWNNEQFF. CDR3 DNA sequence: TGTGCCAGCAGCCCCGACTGGAACAATGAGCAGTTCTTC. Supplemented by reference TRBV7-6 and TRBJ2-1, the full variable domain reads GAGVSQSPRYKVTKRGQDVALRCDPISGHVSLYWYRQALGQGPEFLTYFNYEAQQDKSGLPNDRFSAERPEGSISTLTIQRTEQRDSAMYRCASSPDWNNEQFFGPGTRLTVL.

In DNA form, the CDR3 reads TGTGCCTCGGGGCTGGCCTACGAGCAGTACTTC. It encodes CASGLAYEQYF. V is TRBV30 and J is TRBJ2-7, with D possibly called TRBD1 or TRBD2 (5 bases each). Per the germline V gene, CDR1 is GTSNPN and CDR2 is SVGIG (reference sequence). Trimming cost V 7 bases and J 2 bases, with 9 bases left between them. The CDR3 length is 11 residues.

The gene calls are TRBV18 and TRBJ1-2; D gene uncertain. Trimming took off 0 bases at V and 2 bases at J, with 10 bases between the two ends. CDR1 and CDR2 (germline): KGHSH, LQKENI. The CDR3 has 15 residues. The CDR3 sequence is CASSPPGRANYGYTF. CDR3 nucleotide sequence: TGTGCCAGCTCACCACCCGGGAGGGCCAACTATGGCTACACCTTC.

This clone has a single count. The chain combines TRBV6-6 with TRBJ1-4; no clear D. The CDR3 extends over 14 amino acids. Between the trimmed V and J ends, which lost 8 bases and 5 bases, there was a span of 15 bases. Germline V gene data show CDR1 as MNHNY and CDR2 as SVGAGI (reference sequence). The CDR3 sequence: CASLTDGQNEKLFF. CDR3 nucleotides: TGTGCCAGCCTAACCGACGGGCAAAATGAAAAACTGTTTTTT.